The 9 T cell receptor beta chains below all came from one sample that was sequenced in a study of T cells in Graves' hyperthyroidism and ophthalmopathy (dated by TCRdb to between 2018 and 2021). Library preparation was by multiplex PCR. The run used an Illumina HiSeq 2000. Amplification of TCR beta CDR3 regions was carried out from RNA transcripts. The TCR CDR3 was subjected to a first round of RT-PCR using the HTBI primer set and the Qiagen OneStep RT-PCR kit. The public reads were reanalyzed by TCRdb: fastp trimming at Q25, MiXCR alignment, in-frame beta chains only. Every distinct CDR3 protein forms one entry, paired with its most common genes and DNA. This sample is represented by more than 500,000 distinct CDR3 sequences; around 15% of them were singletons. Of the sample, approximately 15% is held by the ten largest clones. The sample consisted of blood. These receptors were obtained from a woman between 40 and 55 years old with Graves' hyperthyroidism.

The genes are TRBV3-1 and TRBJ2-7; 12 nucleotides match TRBD2. The germline V gene has CDR1 LGHDT and CDR2 YNNKEL (reference sequence). V lost 0 bases and J lost 4; bases outside the gene matches: 7. The CDR3 loop spans 17 amino acids. CDR3 DNA sequence: TGTGCCAGCAGCCAAGATCGTAGGCTAGCGGGGGGGTACGAGCAGTACTTC. Its translation is CASSQDRRLAGGYEQYF.

This clonotype occurred many times. The CDR3 coding sequence is TGTGCCAGCAAGTGGGACAGGTCCTACGAGCAGTACTTC. Translating gives CASKWDRSYEQYF. This rearrangement joins TRBV2 to TRBJ2-7, with 8 bases that match TRBD1. The CDR3 length is 13 residues. The germline V gene has CDR1 SNHLY and CDR2 FYNNEI. J lost 1 base, V lost 7 bases, and 3 bases had no gene match.

This clonotype was counted at least ten times. This sequence joins TRBV30 and TRBJ1-1, with D maybe TRBD1 (6 bases). CDR3 length: 13 amino acids. Germline CDR1 and CDR2: GTSNPN and SVGIG (reference sequence). V was clipped by 0 bases and J by 2 bases, with 7 bases between them. The CDR3 sequence is CAWSVQGNTEAFF. The CDR3 DNA reads TGTGCCTGGAGTGTACAGGGTAACACTGAAGCTTTCTTT.

The chain recombines TRBV11-2 with TRBJ1-3, with unresolved D. The CDR3 length is 12 residues. Germline V CDR1 and CDR2: SGHAT, FQNNGV. V was cut by 4 bases and J by 5 bases, with 6 bases left in between. The CDR3 DNA follows: TGTGCCAGCAGCTACGGGAGAAACACCATATATTTT. This codes for CASSYGRNTIYF. The full variable domain, its missing parts supplied by reference TRBV11-2 and TRBJ1-3, is EAGVAQSPRYKIIEKRQSVAFWCNPISGHATLYWYQQILGQGPKLLIQFQNNGVVDDSQLPKDRFSAERLKGVDSTLKIQPAKLEDSAVYLCASSYGRNTIYFGEGSWLTVV.

The J gene is TRBJ2-2, the V gene TRBV20-1; no reliable D call. The germline V gene encodes CDR1 DFQATT and CDR2 SNEGSKA (reference sequence). CDR3 size: 12 residues. The V and J ends lost 6 bases and 4 bases respectively, with 9 bases between them. The CDR3, as DNA: TGCAGTGCCGAGGCGATCACCGGGGAGCTGTTTTTT. Its translation is CSAEAITGELFF.

The chain employs TRBV12-3 or TRBV12-4 and TRBJ2-2; D is unclear. This CDR3 comprises 16 residues. Deletions cut 2 bases from V and 0 bases from J, with 10 bases between. The CDR3 DNA sequence: TGTGCCAGCAGTTTATTACCGCCGTCGAACACCGGGGAGCTGTTTTTT. Translation: CASSLLPPSNTGELFF.

This clonotype was picked up many times. This chain uses TRBV20-1 with TRBJ2-1; 11 bases are shared with TRBD1. J was trimmed by 3 bases and V by 6 bases; bases with no gene match: 4. Germline V lookup: CDR1 DFQATT, CDR2 SNEGSKA (reference sequence). The CDR3 is made up of 14 amino acids. The CDR3, as DNA: TGCAGTGCCGCCGGGACAGGGGGCTACAATGAGCAGTTCTTC. It is translated as CSAAGTGGYNEQFF.

This clonotype has ten or more counts. This chain's CDR3 is CASSKWGEDYGYTF. The CDR3 bases are TGCGCCAGCAGTAAGTGGGGTGAGGACTATGGCTACACCTTC. J is TRBJ1-2 and V is TRBV10-2; no clear D. Germline values: CDR1 WSHSY, CDR2 SAAADI. The CDR3 spans 14 residues. Trimming removed 5 bases from V and 3 bases from J, with 13 bases in between.

This sequence joins TRBV10-3 and TRBJ2-6, with D hard to call. V was shortened by 2 bases and J by 0 bases, with 11 bases between the two germline ends. CDR1 ENHRY and CDR2 SYGVKD come from the germline V gene. This CDR3 comprises 17 residues. CDR3 in DNA: TGTGCCATCAGTGAGGGGATGGGATTCTCTGGGGCCAACGTCCTGACTTTC. This encodes CAISEGMGFSGANVLTF.